Listed below are T cell receptor beta chains from one sample, sequenced in a study of blood T cell repertoires in COVID-19. Only in-frame clones appear in the TCRdb table, and some are missing; sequencing was by immunoSEQ multiplex PCR. The sample has some 270,000 clones; 89% are singletons. The sequenced sample consisted of peripheral blood. The receptors were sampled from a man aged 45-60 years with acute or convalescent COVID-19. Each CDR3 is given without its conserved first and last residue. Not every row has a clone size; where given, it reads once, few, many or a size class.

size,V,CDR3
NA,TRBV7-9,ASSSRGGSYNEQF
NA,TRBV2,ASSEAGTVDGYT
NA,TRBV30,AWSPGSSNQPQH
NA,TRBV3-1/TRBV3-2,ASSSPGEQF
NA,TRBV7-3,ASSASGTGDREQY
NA,TRBV5-1,ASRRSRGYHPGTGELF
once,TRBV29-1,SVEPGYTEAF
NA,TRBV7-9,ASSPRTNTETQY
NA,TRBV7-2,ASSLVAGGNSPLH
NA,TRBV6-4,ASRKGGAGDEQF
NA,TRBV29-1,SAELRAAEKLF
NA,TRBV13,ASSLTGAGANVLT
NA,TRBV5-4,ASSSVAGGIETQY
few,TRBV3-1/TRBV3-2,ASSQSVRVKGANYGYT
NA,TRBV29-1,SVEGGTYPVDTQY
NA,TRBV5-1,ASSRDRGGEKLF
NA,TRBV3-1/TRBV3-2,ASSREAGRIYEQY
NA,TRBV14,ASSQDGGKY
NA,TRBV6-9,ASSSERRGNSPLH
NA,TRBV18,ASSPGQITYSYGYT
NA,TRBV5-1,ASSLQGVGNTIY
few,TRBV19,ASTTGPYGYT
NA,TRBV5-1,ASTGDSFDYGYT
NA,TRBV5-1,ASSLQGSQPQH
once,TRBV30,AWSGQGVSEQY
once,TRBV29-1,SAQGARTDTQY
NA,TRBV27,ASSSGAEAF
NA,TRBV3-1/TRBV3-2,ASRATGAENQPQH
NA,TRBV18,ASSPRQAQETQY
NA,TRBV29-1,SGGQGTTGELF
NA,TRBV7-9,ASSSYFGTGTDQPQH
NA,TRBV12-3/TRBV12-4,ATARGGYNEQF
NA,TRBV4-1,ASSQNGVRTEAF
NA,TRBV3-1/TRBV3-2,ASSRQGQNTEAF
once,TRBV12-3/TRBV12-4,ASSLWRGNTIY
NA,TRBV11-3,ASSFTSSGANVLT
NA,TRBV2,ASSPGQVRWQY
NA,TRBV2,ASSLQGGDTEAF
NA,TRBV27,ASIGTGEEGTEAF
NA,TRBV5-1,ASSLAGSGAEAF
NA,TRBV29-1,SAEERGATGRF
NA,TRBV7-9,ASSSRGRDTEAF
once,TRBV19,ASSYSSGYGYT
NA,TRBV12-3/TRBV12-4,ASTRGSGGYT
NA,TRBV2,ASIIPQGNSPLH